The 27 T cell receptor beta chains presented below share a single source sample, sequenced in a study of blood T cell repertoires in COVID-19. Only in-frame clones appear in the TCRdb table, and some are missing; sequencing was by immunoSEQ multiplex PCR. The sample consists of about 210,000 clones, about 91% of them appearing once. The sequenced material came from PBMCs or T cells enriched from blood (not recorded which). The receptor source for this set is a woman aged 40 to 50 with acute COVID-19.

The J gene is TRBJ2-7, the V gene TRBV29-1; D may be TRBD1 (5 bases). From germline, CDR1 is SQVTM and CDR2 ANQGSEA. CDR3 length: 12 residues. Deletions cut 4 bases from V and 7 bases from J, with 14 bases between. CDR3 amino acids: CSVAQGMGEQYF. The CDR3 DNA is TGCAGCGTTGCCCAGGGAATGGGGGAGCAGTACTTC.

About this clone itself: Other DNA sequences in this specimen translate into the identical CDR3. In DNA form, the CDR3 reads TGTGCCAGCAGCTCAACAGATAGCAATCAGCCCCAGCATTTT. Protein product: CASSSTDSNQPQHF. This chain links TRBV9 with TRBJ1-5; D unclear. CDR3 length equals 14 residues. V lost 4 bases and J lost 0, with 8 bases in between. Germline CDR1 and CDR2: SGDLS and YYNGEE.

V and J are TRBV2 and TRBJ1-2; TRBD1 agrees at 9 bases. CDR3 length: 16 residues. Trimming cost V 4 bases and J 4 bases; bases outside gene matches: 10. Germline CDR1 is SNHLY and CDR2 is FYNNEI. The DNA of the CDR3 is TGTGCCAGCAGTGGGACAGGGGAAAGTGGCGCCTATGGCTACACCTTC. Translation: CASSGTGESGAYGYTF.

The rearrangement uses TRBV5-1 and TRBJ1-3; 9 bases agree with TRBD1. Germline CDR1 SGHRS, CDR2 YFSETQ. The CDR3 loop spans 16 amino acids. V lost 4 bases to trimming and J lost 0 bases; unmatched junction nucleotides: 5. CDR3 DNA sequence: TGCGCCAGCAGCCCGGGACAGGGATTCTCTGGAAACACCATATATTTT. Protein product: CASSPGQGFSGNTIYF.

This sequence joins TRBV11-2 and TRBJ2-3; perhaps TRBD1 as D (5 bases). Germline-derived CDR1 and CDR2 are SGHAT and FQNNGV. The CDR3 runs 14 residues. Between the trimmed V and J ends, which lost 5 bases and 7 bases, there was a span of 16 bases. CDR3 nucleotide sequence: TGTGCCAGCAGCCCGTTCCCAGGGAAGAATACGCAGTATTTT. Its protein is CASSPFPGKNTQYF.

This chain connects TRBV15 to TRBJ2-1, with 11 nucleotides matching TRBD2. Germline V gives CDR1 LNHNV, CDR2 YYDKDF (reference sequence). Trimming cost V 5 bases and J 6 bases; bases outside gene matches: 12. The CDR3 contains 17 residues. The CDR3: CATSGVAGGPVGNEQFF. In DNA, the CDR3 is TGTGCCACCAGCGGAGTAGCGGGAGGGCCAGTTGGCAATGAGCAGTTCTTC. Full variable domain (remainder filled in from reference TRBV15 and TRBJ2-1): DAMVIQNPRYQVTQFGKPVTLSCSQTLNHNVMYWYQQKSSQAPKLLFHYYDKDFNNEADTPDNFQSRRPNTSFCFLDIRSPGLGDTAMYLCATSGVAGGPVGNEQFFGPGTRLTVL.

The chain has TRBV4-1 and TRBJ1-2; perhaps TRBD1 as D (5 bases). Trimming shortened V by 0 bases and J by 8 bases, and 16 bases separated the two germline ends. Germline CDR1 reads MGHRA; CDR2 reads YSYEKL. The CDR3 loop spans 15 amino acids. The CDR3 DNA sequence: TGCGCCAGCAGCCAAGAGCCTCTCCGGGACTCAGGCTACACCTTC. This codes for CASSQEPLRDSGYTF.

The CDR3 nucleotides read TGTGCCAGCAGCGAGGCAGGGCGCGATAAGGAGTATGGCTACACCTTC. It is translated as CASSEAGRDKEYGYTF. The chain combines TRBV9 with TRBJ1-2, with a possible D match to TRBD1 (5 bases). Trimming left V 3 bases short and J 5 bases short, with 20 bases between. Germline V gene sequence: CDR1 SGDLS, CDR2 YYNGEE. The CDR3 has 16 residues.

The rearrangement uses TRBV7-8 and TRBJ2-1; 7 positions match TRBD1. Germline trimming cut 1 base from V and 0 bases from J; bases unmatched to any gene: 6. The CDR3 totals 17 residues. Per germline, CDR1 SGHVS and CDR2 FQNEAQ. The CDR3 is CASSLVQGTSSYNEQFF. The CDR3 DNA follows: TGTGCCAGCAGCTTAGTACAGGGGACGAGCTCCTACAATGAGCAGTTCTTC.

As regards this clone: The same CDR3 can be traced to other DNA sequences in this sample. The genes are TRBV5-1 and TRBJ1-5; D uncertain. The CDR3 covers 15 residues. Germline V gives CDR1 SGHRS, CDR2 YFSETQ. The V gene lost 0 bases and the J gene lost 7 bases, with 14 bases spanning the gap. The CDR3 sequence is CASSLEGGSRQPQHF. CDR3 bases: TGCGCCAGCAGCTTGGAGGGAGGGTCAAGGCAGCCCCAGCATTTT. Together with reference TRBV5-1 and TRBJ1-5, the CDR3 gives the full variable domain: KAGVTQTPRYLIKTRGQQVTLSCSPISGHRSVSWYQQTPGQGLQFLFEYFSETQRNKGNFPGRFSGRQFSNSRSEMNVSTLELGDSALYLCASSLEGGSRQPQHFGDGTRLSIL.

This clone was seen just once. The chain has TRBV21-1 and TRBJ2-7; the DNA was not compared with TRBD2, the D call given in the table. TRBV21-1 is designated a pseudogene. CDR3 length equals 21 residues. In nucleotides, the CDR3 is TGTGCCAGCAGCAAAAGCTATCCCTGGTCTACTAGCGGAGCCAGCTCCTACGAGCAGTACGTC. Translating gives CASSKSYPWSTSGASSYEQYV.

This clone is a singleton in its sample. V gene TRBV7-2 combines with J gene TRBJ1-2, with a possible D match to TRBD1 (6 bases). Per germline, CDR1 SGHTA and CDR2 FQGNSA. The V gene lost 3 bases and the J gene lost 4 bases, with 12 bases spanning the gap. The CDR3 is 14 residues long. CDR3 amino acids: CASSLIGGGYGYTF. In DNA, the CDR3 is TGTGCCAGCAGCTTGATTGGGGGCGGCTATGGCTACACCTTC.

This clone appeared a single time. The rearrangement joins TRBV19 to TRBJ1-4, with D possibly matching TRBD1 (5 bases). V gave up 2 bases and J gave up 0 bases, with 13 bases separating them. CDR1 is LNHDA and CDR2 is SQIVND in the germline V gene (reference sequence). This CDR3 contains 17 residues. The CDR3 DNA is TGTGCCAGTAGTATATATGGGGGGTCTGCAACTAATGAAAAACTGTTTTTT. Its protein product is CASSIYGGSATNEKLFF. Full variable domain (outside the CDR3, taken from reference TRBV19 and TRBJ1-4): DGGITQSPKYLFRKEGQNVTLSCEQNLNHDAMYWYRQDPGQGLRLIYYSQIVNDFQKGDIAEGYSVSREKKESFPLTVTSAQKNPTAFYLCASSIYGGSATNEKLFFGSGTQLSVL.

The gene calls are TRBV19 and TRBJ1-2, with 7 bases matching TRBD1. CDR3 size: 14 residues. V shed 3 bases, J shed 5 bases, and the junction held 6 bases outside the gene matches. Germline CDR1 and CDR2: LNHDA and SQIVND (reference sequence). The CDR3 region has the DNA TGTGCCAGTAGTATCACAGGGGCGATTTATGGCTACACCTTC. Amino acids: CASSITGAIYGYTF.

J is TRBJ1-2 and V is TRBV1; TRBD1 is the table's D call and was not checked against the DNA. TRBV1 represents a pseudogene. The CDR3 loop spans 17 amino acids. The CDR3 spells CTSSQAPTGSNRYGYTF. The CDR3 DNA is TGCACCAGCAGCCAAGCCCCCACAGGGTCGAATAGATATGGCTACACCTTC.

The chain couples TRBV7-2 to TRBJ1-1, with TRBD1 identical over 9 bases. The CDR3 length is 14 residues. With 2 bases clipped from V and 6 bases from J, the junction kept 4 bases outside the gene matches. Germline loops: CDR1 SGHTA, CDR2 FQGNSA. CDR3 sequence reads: CASSLNRGLAEAFF. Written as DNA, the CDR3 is TGTGCCAGCAGCTTAAACAGGGGGCTGGCTGAAGCTTTCTTT.

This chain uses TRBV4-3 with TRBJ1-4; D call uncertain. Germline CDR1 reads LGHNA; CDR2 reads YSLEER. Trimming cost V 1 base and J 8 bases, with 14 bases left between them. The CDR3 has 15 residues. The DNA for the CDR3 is TGCGCCAGCAGCCAAGCCATCGCCGCGGGGGAAAAACTGTTTTTT. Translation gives CASSQAIAAGEKLFF.

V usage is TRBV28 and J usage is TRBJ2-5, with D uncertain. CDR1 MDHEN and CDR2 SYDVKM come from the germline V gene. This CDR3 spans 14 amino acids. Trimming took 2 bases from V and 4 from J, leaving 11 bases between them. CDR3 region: CASSLQALAETQYF. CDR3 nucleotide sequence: TGTGCCAGCAGTTTACAAGCCCTCGCAGAGACCCAGTACTTC.

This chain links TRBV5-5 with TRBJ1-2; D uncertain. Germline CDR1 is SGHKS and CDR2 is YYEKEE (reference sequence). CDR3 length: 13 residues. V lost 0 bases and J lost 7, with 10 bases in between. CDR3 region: CASSLGADSGYTF. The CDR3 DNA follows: TGTGCCAGCAGCTTGGGGGCTGATTCTGGCTACACCTTC.

The DNA for the CDR3 is TGTGCCAGCAGCTTCCCCACCGGGGATAATTCACCCCTCCACTTT. Protein product: CASSFPTGDNSPLHF. This chain uses TRBV5-4 with TRBJ1-6; unclear D gene. This CDR3 region has 15 residues. Germline V gene sequence: CDR1 SGHNT, CDR2 YYREEE (reference sequence). V dropped 2 bases and J dropped 5 bases, with 11 bases sitting between them.

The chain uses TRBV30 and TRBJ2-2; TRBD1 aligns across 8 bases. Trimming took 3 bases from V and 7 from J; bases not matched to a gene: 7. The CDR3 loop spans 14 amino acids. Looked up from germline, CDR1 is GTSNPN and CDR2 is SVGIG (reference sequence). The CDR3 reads CAWRRTGKGGELFF. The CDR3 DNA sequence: TGTGCCTGGAGAAGGACAGGGAAGGGCGGGGAGCTGTTTTTT.

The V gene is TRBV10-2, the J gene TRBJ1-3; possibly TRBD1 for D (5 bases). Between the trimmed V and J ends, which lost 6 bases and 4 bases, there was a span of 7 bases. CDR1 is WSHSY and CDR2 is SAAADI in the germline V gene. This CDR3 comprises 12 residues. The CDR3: CASSGGGNTIYF. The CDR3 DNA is TGCGCCAGCAGCGGGGGAGGAAACACCATATATTTT.

CDR3 nucleotide sequence: TGTGCCAGCAGTGAAAGGGACAGGGGTAAGAGTTCACCCCTCCACTTT. It translates to CASSERDRGKSSPLHF. This chain connects TRBV25-1 to TRBJ1-6; 10 bases match TRBD1. After removal of 2 bases from V and 9 bases from J, the junction contained 7 bases not matched to a gene. Germline lookup yields CDR1 MGHDK and CDR2 SYGVNS. The CDR3 runs to 16 residues.

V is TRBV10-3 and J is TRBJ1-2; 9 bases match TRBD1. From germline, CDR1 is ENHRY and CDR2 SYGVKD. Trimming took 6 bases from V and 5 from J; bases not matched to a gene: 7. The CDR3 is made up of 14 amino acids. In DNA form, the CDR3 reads TGTGCCATCAGAGGACAGGGGTTTGGGTATGGCTACACCTTC. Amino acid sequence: CAIRGQGFGYGYTF.

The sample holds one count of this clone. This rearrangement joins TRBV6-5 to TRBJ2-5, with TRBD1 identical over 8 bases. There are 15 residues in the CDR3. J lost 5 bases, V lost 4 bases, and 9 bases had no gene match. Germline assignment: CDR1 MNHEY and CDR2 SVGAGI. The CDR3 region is CASSSWTGRSETQYF. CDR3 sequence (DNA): TGTGCCAGCAGTTCTTGGACAGGGAGAAGCGAGACCCAGTACTTC.

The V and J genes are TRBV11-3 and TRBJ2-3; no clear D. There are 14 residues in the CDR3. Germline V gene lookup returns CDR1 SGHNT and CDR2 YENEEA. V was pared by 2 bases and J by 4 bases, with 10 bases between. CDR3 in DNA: TGTGCCAGCAGCTTAAACAGTGTGGCAGATACGCAGTATTTT. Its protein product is CASSLNSVADTQYF.

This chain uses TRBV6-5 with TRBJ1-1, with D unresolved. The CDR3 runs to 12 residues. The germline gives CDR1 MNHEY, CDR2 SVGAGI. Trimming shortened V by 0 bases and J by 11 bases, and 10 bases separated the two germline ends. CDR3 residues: CASSYSGMTAFF. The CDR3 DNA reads TGTGCCAGCAGTTACTCGGGCATGACGGCTTTCTTT.